The 18 T cell receptor beta chains listed next were all sequenced from one sample in a study of blood T cell repertoires in COVID-19. Here immunoSEQ multiplex PCR was the method, and the copy in TCRdb shows in-frame clones only, minus some. The data show around 190,000 clones, around 80% seen once. Sample: peripheral blood. The receptors were gathered from a woman aged 55-69 years with COVID-19, enrolled during active disease.

This clone showed up just once. V gene TRBV19 combines with J gene TRBJ2-3; 11 nucleotides agree with TRBD1. After removal of 5 bases from V and 8 bases from J, the junction contained 3 bases not matched to a gene. Germline V lookup: CDR1 LNHDA, CDR2 SQIVND (reference sequence). CDR3 length: 13 amino acids. The CDR3 spells CASSRDRGFTQYF. The CDR3 DNA follows: TGTGCCAGTAGTCGGGACAGGGGGTTTACGCAGTATTTT.

The chain combines TRBV4-1 with TRBJ2-7; 8 bases match TRBD2. V was clipped by 4 bases and J by 2 bases; unmatched bases: 10. The CDR3 sequence is 16 residues long. The germline V gene encodes CDR1 MGHRA and CDR2 YSYEKL. The CDR3: CASSPIISGSPYEQYF. The CDR3 bases are TGCGCCAGCAGCCCTATAATCAGCGGGAGTCCCTACGAGCAGTACTTC.

This clone was seen a few times. The rearrangement uses TRBV21-1 and TRBJ2-7; the DNA was not compared with TRBD1, the D call given in the table. TRBV21-1 corresponds to a pseudogene. The CDR3 has 15 residues. CDR3 in amino acids: CASNPGHRYPYEQYF. The CDR3 DNA reads TGTGCCAGCAACCCGGGACACCGATATCCCTACGAGCAGTACTTC.

The chain has TRBV5-4 and TRBJ1-1; D not certain. CDR1 is SGHNT and CDR2 is YYREEE in the germline V gene (reference sequence). V lost 4 bases and J 0 bases, leaving 13 bases between the germline ends. This CDR3 is 15 amino acids long. The chain's CDR3 is CASSPSRSMNTEAFF. The CDR3 DNA reads TGTGCCAGCAGCCCCTCAAGAAGCATGAACACTGAAGCTTTCTTT.

The genes are TRBV5-1 and TRBJ2-2; D perhaps matches TRBD1 (5 bases). This CDR3 has 16 amino acids. CDR1 is SGHRS and CDR2 is YFSETQ in the germline V gene. Trimming removed 0 bases from V and 4 bases from J, with 13 bases in between. CDR3 in DNA: TGCGCCAGCAGCTTGGTTCAGGGCGACCGCACCGGGGAGCTGTTTTTT. Encoded protein: CASSLVQGDRTGELFF.

The chain links TRBV5-1 to TRBJ1-2; 7 positions match TRBD1. Germline-derived CDR1 and CDR2 are SGHRS and YFSETQ. V dropped 4 bases and J dropped 2; count of bases not matched to a gene: 5. The CDR3 is 14 residues long. Here the CDR3 DNA reads TGCGCCAGCAGCATACCGGGACAGAACTATGGCTACACCTTC. It yields the protein CASSIPGQNYGYTF.

This chain uses TRBV5-1 with TRBJ2-1; the D is unclear. Germline V lookup: CDR1 SGHRS, CDR2 YFSETQ. The CDR3 loop spans 15 amino acids. V was pared by 4 bases and J by 0 bases, with 11 bases between. This CDR3 reads CASSRLTRSYNEQFF. DNA for the CDR3: TGCGCCAGCAGCCGACTTACCCGCTCCTACAATGAGCAGTTCTTC.

Written as DNA, the CDR3 is TGTGCCAGCACCTGGGAGGCAGGACAAGGCTGGGTGCGGTTCTTC. It yields the protein CASTWEAGQGWVRFF. The chain recombines TRBV28 with TRBJ2-1, with a tentative D call TRBD2 (6 bases). Trimming took 7 bases from V and 15 from J, leaving 28 bases between them. Germline-derived CDR1 and CDR2 are MDHEN and SYDVKM. The CDR3 totals 15 residues.

The chain joins TRBV7-9 to TRBJ1-1, with D possibly TRBD1 on 6 matching bases. Germline V gene data show CDR1 as SEHNR and CDR2 as FQNEAQ (reference sequence). Trimming shortened V by 4 bases and J by 6 bases, and 15 bases separated the two germline ends. This CDR3 has 14 amino acids. CDR3 nucleotides: TGTGCCAGCAGCTCCAGCCAGGGGCGGGCTGAAGCTTTCTTT. Translation gives CASSSSQGRAEAFF.

In regard to this clone: A read error may account for a junction end that differs from germline. The chain couples TRBV5-1 to TRBJ2-5; 9 bases align to TRBD2. In germline, CDR1 is SGHRS, CDR2 YFSETQ. CDR3 length: 16 amino acids. The CDR3 is CASSLGLAGRQETQYF. CDR3 DNA sequence: TGCGCCAGCAGCTTGGGCCTAGCGGGACGCCAAGAAACCCAGTACTTC.

V usage is TRBV7-2 and J usage is TRBJ1-5; possibly TRBD1 for D (5 bases). The germline V gene has CDR1 SGHTA and CDR2 FQGNSA. The length of the CDR3 is 12 residues. V dropped 5 bases and J dropped 9 bases, with 11 bases sitting between them. CDR3: CASSPSGGPQHF. The CDR3 nucleotides are TGTGCCAGCAGCCCTTCGGGGGGGCCCCAGCATTTT.

The chain joins TRBV6-6 to TRBJ1-2; the match to TRBD1 covers 7 bases. CDR3 length: 14 residues. Germline lookup yields CDR1 MNHNY and CDR2 SVGAGI (reference sequence). The trim removed 5 bases at V and 8 bases at J, leaving 11 bases unmatched. The CDR3 DNA reads TGTGCCAGCAGTCGATGGGGACAGACTAAGGGCTACACCTTC. This sequence encodes CASSRWGQTKGYTF.

V gene TRBV11-2 combines with J gene TRBJ2-2; TRBD2 aligns across 7 bases. V shed 2 bases, J shed 4 bases, and the junction held 1 base outside the gene matches. The CDR3 length is 14 residues. Germline assignment: CDR1 SGHAT and CDR2 FQNNGV. The CDR3 DNA reads TGTGCCAGCAGCTTAAGGGAGGGCACCGGGGAGCTGTTTTTT. It specifies CASSLREGTGELFF.

This chain connects TRBV5-1 to TRBJ1-6; TRBD1 matches at 8 bases. The CDR3 covers 15 residues. Trimming at V came to 4 bases and at J to 8 bases, leaving 8 bases not matched to a gene. Looked up from germline, CDR1 is SGHRS and CDR2 is YFSETQ. The CDR3 DNA reads as TGCGCCAGCAGCGACCGGACAGGGAACCATTCACCCCTCCACTTT. This gives the protein CASSDRTGNHSPLHF.

The V call is TRBV27, the J call TRBJ2-1, with a tentative D call TRBD2 (6 bases). Deletions cut 6 bases from V and 0 bases from J, with 18 bases between. The CDR3 consists of 17 residues. The V gene's germline CDR1 is MNHEY and CDR2 SMNVEV (reference sequence). The CDR3 is CASRGSGLPSSYNEQFF. The DNA of the CDR3 is TGTGCCAGCAGGGGTAGCGGCCTTCCGAGCTCCTACAATGAGCAGTTCTTC.

In regard to this clone: Germline is not matched at one junction end, which may reflect a read error. The V gene is TRBV30, the J gene TRBJ2-7; 8 positions agree with TRBD1. The CDR3 consists of 11 residues. Germline V CDR1 and CDR2: GTSNPN, SVGIG (reference sequence). DNA for the CDR3: TGTGCCTGGAGTGTCGGGACAGGTCCTCACTTC. Translated: CAWSVGTGPHF.

CDR3 DNA sequence: TGTGCCAGCAGCGCCCCCCTACAGGGGTCCACTGAAGCTTTCTTT. It specifies CASSAPLQGSTEAFF. The gene calls are TRBV9 and TRBJ1-1; TRBD1 aligns across 7 bases. The CDR3 is 15 residues long. CDR1 is SGDLS and CDR2 is YYNGEE in the germline V gene. V trimming: 3 bases; J trimming: 4 bases; junction bases outside the gene matches: 9.

This clone was found once. The rearrangement joins TRBV3-1 (or the pseudogene TRBV3-2) to TRBJ1-2, with 7 bases aligning to TRBD1. The CDR3 sequence is 14 residues long. With 7 bases clipped from V and 3 bases from J, the junction kept 8 bases outside the gene matches. CDR1 and CDR2 (germline): LGHDT, YNNKEL (reference sequence). The CDR3 protein is CASTNRGLDYGYTF. CDR3 coding DNA: TGTGCCAGCACTAACAGGGGTTTGGACTATGGCTACACCTTC.